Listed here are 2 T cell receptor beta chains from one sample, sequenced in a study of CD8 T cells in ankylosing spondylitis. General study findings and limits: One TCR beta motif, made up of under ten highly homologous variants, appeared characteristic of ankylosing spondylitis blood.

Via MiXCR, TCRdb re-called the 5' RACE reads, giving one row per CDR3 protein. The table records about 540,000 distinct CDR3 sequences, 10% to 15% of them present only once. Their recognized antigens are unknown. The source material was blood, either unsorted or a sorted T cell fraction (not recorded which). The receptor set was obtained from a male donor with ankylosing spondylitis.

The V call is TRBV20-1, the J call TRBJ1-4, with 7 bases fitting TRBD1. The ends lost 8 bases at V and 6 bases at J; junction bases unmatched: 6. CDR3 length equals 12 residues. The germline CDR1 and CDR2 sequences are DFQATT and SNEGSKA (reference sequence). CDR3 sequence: CSPTGNDEKLFF. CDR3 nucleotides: TGCAGTCCGACAGGGAATGATGAAAAACTGTTTTTT.

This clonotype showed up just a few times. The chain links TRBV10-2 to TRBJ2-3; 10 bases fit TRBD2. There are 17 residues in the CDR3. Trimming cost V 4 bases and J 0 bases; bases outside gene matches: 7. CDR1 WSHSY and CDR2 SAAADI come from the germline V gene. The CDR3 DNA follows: TGCGCCAGCAGTGGGGCCACTAGCGGGATTAGCACAGATACGCAGTATTTT. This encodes CASSGATSGISTDTQYF.